Below are 15 T cell receptor beta chains sequenced from a single sample in a study of graft-versus-host responses after intestinal transplantation. Using immunoSEQ multiplex PCR, the repertoire was profiled, and TCRdb retains in-frame clones only, with some absent. Here the sample spans about 100,000 clones, approximately 90% being singletons. Sample: PBMCs, taken 450 to 480 days after intestinal transplant. All receptors derive from a human patient who received an intestinal transplant, so some T cells may come from the graft donor.

This clone appeared a few times. The chain carries TRBV6-1 and TRBJ1-1; a weak D match, TRBD1 (5 bases). V lost 1 base, J lost 4 bases, and 7 bases lay in between. Germline-derived CDR1 and CDR2 are MNHNS and SASEGT. CDR3 size: 13 residues. The CDR3 DNA reads TGTGCCAGCAGTGAAGGGAGGGGCACTGAAGCTTTCTTT. Protein sequence: CASSEGRGTEAFF.

This rearrangement joins TRBV6-5 to TRBJ1-5; D unclear. Trimming pared 0 bases from V and 6 bases from J, leaving 9 bases between. Germline CDR1 reads MNHEY; CDR2 reads SVGAGI. The CDR3 consists of 14 residues. The CDR3 sequence: CASSYSLGSQPQHF. CDR3 DNA: TGTGCCAGCAGTTACTCGCTGGGTAGTCAGCCCCAGCATTTT.

The chain employs TRBV19 and TRBJ1-6, with 8 bases aligning to TRBD1. This CDR3 spans 16 amino acids. The germline CDR1 and CDR2 sequences are LNHDA and SQIVND (reference sequence). J lost 7 bases, V lost 3 bases, and 8 bases had no gene match. This chain's CDR3 is CASSIWAGGGNSPLHF. CDR3 bases: TGTGCCAGTAGTATTTGGGCAGGGGGCGGAAATTCACCCCTCCACTTT. Full variable domain (remainder filled in from reference TRBV19 and TRBJ1-6): DGGITQSPKYLFRKEGQNVTLSCEQNLNHDAMYWYRQDPGQGLRLIYYSQIVNDFQKGDIAEGYSVSREKKESFPLTVTSAQKNPTAFYLCASSIWAGGGNSPLHFGNGTRLTVT.

V and J are TRBV7-9 and TRBJ1-1, with a weak D call TRBD1 (6 bases). Deletions cut 7 bases from V and 3 bases from J, with 15 bases between. The V gene's germline CDR1 is SEHNR and CDR2 FQNEAQ (reference sequence). The CDR3 extends over 14 amino acids. CDR3 sequence: CASKQQGRYTEAFF. In DNA form, the CDR3 reads TGTGCCAGCAAACAACAGGGACGCTACACTGAAGCTTTCTTT.

The rearrangement uses TRBV11-2 and TRBJ2-1; a weak D match, TRBD2 (5 bases). V lost 10 bases to trimming and J lost 5 bases, with 9 bases between them. This CDR3 spans 11 amino acids. CDR1 and CDR2 from the germline V gene are SGHAT and FQNNGV. The CDR3 reads CANGIHNEQFF. For the CDR3, the DNA is TGTGCCAACGGGATTCACAATGAGCAGTTCTTC.

The gene calls are TRBV11-2 and TRBJ2-7; D may correspond to TRBD1 or TRBD2 (6 bases each). Looked up from germline, CDR1 is SGHAT and CDR2 is FQNNGV. The CDR3 runs to 15 residues. V gave up 2 bases and J gave up 4 bases, with 15 bases separating them. CDR3 sequence: CASSLTGANLYEQYF. The CDR3 DNA reads as TGTGCCAGCAGCTTAACGGGGGCAAACTTGTACGAGCAGTACTTC.

The chain recombines TRBV27 with TRBJ2-1; TRBD2 aligns across 13 bases. V dropped 5 bases and J dropped 0; count of bases not matched to a gene: 10. This CDR3 has 19 amino acids. Germline V gives CDR1 MNHEY, CDR2 SMNVEV (reference sequence). The CDR3 DNA follows: TGTGCCAGCAGTCCACCGGGACTAGCGGGACCTAGCTCCTACAATGAGCAGTTCTTC. It codes for CASSPPGLAGPSSYNEQFF.

The rearrangement links TRBV20-1 to TRBJ1-4; no clear D. The CDR3 contains 11 residues. Germline V CDR1 and CDR2: DFQATT, SNEGSKA (reference sequence). Trimming cost V 3 bases and J 8 bases, with 7 bases left between them. DNA of the CDR3: TGCAGTGCTAGGGTTGGGGAAAAACTGTTTTTT. Its protein product is CSARVGEKLFF.

J is TRBJ2-1 and V is TRBV7-3; TRBD1 matches 9 bases. The germline V gene has CDR1 SGHTA and CDR2 FQGTGA. J was trimmed by 3 bases and V by 3 bases; bases with no gene match: 3. The CDR3 covers 15 residues. CDR3 sequence reads: CASSFGTGLYNEQFF. DNA of the CDR3: TGTGCCAGCAGCTTCGGGACAGGGCTCTACAATGAGCAGTTCTTC.

This clone has a handful of counts. The V and J genes are TRBV11-2 and TRBJ1-1, with D tentatively TRBD1 (6 bases). Trimming cost V 5 bases and J 0 bases, with 16 bases left between them. The CDR3 runs 16 residues. Germline CDR1 is SGHAT and CDR2 is FQNNGV. CDR3 coding DNA: TGTGCCAGCAGCCCAGACCTTCAGGGGATGAACACTGAAGCTTTCTTT. Amino acid sequence: CASSPDLQGMNTEAFF.

In the case of this clone: The sample contains more than one DNA sequence encoding this CDR3. V usage is TRBV5-1 and J usage is TRBJ1-1; TRBD1 matches 9 bases. V lost 6 bases, J lost 3 bases, and 6 bases stayed unmatched. CDR3 length: 14 amino acids. CDR1 SGHRS and CDR2 YFSETQ come from the germline V gene. CDR3 sequence reads: CASTRQGVDTEAFF. The CDR3 DNA is TGCGCCAGCACCCGACAGGGGGTGGACACTGAAGCTTTCTTT.

The V call is TRBV2, the J call TRBJ2-7; D is unresolved. The CDR3 runs to 13 residues. The V end lost 6 bases, the J end lost 6 bases, and 15 bases lay between the germline ends. CDR1 and CDR2 from the germline V gene are SNHLY and FYNNEI. CDR3 loop: CASSAISFVEQYF. The CDR3 nucleotides read TGTGCCAGCAGCGCAATTAGTTTCGTCGAGCAGTACTTC.

The rearrangement uses TRBV4-2 and TRBJ1-1; weak D call: TRBD1 (5 bases). Germline V gene sequence: CDR1 LGHNA, CDR2 YNFKEQ. The V end lost 2 bases, the J end lost 7 bases, and 17 bases lay between the germline ends. CDR3 length equals 15 residues. CDR3 amino acids: CASSQQGMGELEAFF. In DNA form, the CDR3 reads TGTGCCAGCAGCCAACAGGGTATGGGGGAGCTTGAAGCTTTCTTT.

The chain couples TRBV11-2 to TRBJ2-3, with a weak D call TRBD1 (6 bases). The CDR3 has 15 amino acids. CDR1 and CDR2 from the germline V gene are SGHAT and FQNNGV. V lost 6 bases to trimming and J lost 5 bases, with 18 bases between them. CDR3 DNA sequence: TGTGCCAGCAGACCGGGACACCCCTGGGGAGATACGCAGTATTTT. Residues: CASRPGHPWGDTQYF.

The chain couples TRBV7-6 to TRBJ2-1, with a weak D call TRBD2 (6 bases). The V end lost 5 bases, the J end lost 9 bases, and 14 bases lay between the germline ends. Germline CDR1 reads SGHVS; CDR2 reads FNYEAQ. This CDR3 is built from 13 residues. DNA for the CDR3: TGTGCCAGCAGCCGCCCCTGGGGAGGTGAGCAGTTCTTC. It encodes CASSRPWGGEQFF.